Described below is a single T cell receptor beta chain sequence and its context. The record originates from a study of blood T cell repertoires in COVID-19. Original processing methods: Estimation of nucleated cell counts was performed using reference gene primer amplification. The repertoire was sequenced with immunoSEQ multiplex PCR; TCRdb's copy has only in-frame clones and lacks some. V, J and clone size reflect that table, while D and trimming were determined from the DNA. The profile shows 290,000 or so clones, around nine tenths of them singletons. Germline assignment: CDR1 SGHTA and CDR2 FQGNSA. The CDR3 sequence is 14 residues long. Trimming shortened V by 6 bases and J by 5 bases, and 16 bases separated the two germline ends.

The chain links TRBV7-2 to TRBJ1-1; D perhaps matches TRBD1 (5 bases). The receptor comes from a man in his 70s with acute or convalescent COVID-19. Material for sequencing was peripheral blood. This chain's CDR3 is CASSISGGGTEAFF. The CDR3 DNA reads as TGTGCCAGCAGTATCTCGGGGGGAGGTACTGAAGCTTTCTTT.